These 27 T cell receptor beta chains came from one sample sequenced in a study of preoperative IRX-2 immunotherapy in early breast cancer. Treatment noted: preoperative locoregional IRX-2 cytokine immunotherapy. Data came from immunoSEQ multiplex PCR; TCRdb stores just in-frame clones and leaves some out. The data show about 43,000 clones, about 95% seen once. The sequencing used tumor tissue, collected after IRX-2 immunotherapy. These receptors were collected from a human donor with breast cancer.

This chain links TRBV2 with TRBJ2-7; D unresolved. Germline CDR1 is SNHLY and CDR2 is FYNNEI. This CDR3 contains 10 residues. Deletions cut 8 bases from V and 7 bases from J, with 9 bases between. CDR3 nucleotides: TGTGCCAGCGCCGTATGGGAGCAGTACTTC. This gives the protein CASAVWEQYF.

The rearrangement joins TRBV20-1 to TRBJ1-2; D is perhaps TRBD1 (5 bases). Trimming pared 6 bases from V and 8 bases from J, leaving 13 bases between. CDR3 length equals 11 residues. The germline V gene encodes CDR1 DFQATT and CDR2 SNEGSKA (reference sequence). This chain's CDR3 is CSAWDAWGYTF. CDR3 sequence (DNA): TGCAGTGCCTGGGACGCCTGGGGCTACACCTTC.

The V gene is TRBV29-1, the J gene TRBJ2-3; D may match TRBD1 or TRBD2 (5 bases each). The CDR3 is made up of 14 amino acids. Per germline, CDR1 SQVTM and CDR2 ANQGSEA. Trimming shortened V by 3 bases and J by 1 base, and 11 bases separated the two germline ends. CDR3 sequence: CSVDGGVGTDTQYF. Here the CDR3 DNA reads TGCAGCGTTGATGGGGGAGTTGGCACAGATACGCAGTATTTT.

The rearrangement links TRBV18 to TRBJ1-2; possible D gene TRBD1, 5 bases. Germline lookup yields CDR1 KGHSH and CDR2 LQKENI. With 0 bases removed from V and 6 bases from J, the gap between germline ends came to 14 bases. This CDR3 comprises 15 residues. The CDR3 here is CASSPPNLGVNGYTF. In DNA form, the CDR3 reads TGTGCCAGCTCACCACCAAATCTAGGGGTTAATGGCTACACCTTC.

The chain couples TRBV4-3 to TRBJ2-1; TRBD2 agrees at 9 bases. Germline lookup yields CDR1 LGHNA and CDR2 YSLEER. V trimming: 0 bases; J trimming: 7 bases; junction bases outside the gene matches: 10. This CDR3 is 17 amino acids long. CDR3 sequence: CASSQEWGGGAWNEQFF. In DNA form, the CDR3 reads TGCGCCAGCAGCCAAGAATGGGGCGGGGGGGCTTGGAATGAGCAGTTCTTC.

The chain combines TRBV4-3 with TRBJ1-4; possible D gene TRBD1, 5 bases. The germline V and J ends were trimmed by 2 bases and 3 bases, with 10 bases remaining between them. CDR1 is LGHNA, CDR2 YSLEER, per germline. CDR3 length: 15 residues. The CDR3: CASSQRGAPNEKLFF. The CDR3 DNA sequence: TGCGCCAGCAGCCAACGCGGGGCGCCTAATGAAAAACTGTTTTTT.

The V and J genes are TRBV11-2 and TRBJ2-5; D is unresolved. Germline lookup yields CDR1 SGHAT and CDR2 FQNNGV. The CDR3 spans 13 residues. The V gene lost 5 bases and the J gene lost 4 bases, with 11 bases spanning the gap. The CDR3 reads CASSPPEGETQYF. As DNA, the CDR3 is TGTGCCAGCAGCCCGCCCGAAGGAGAGACCCAGTACTTC.

The chain is built from TRBV5-1 and TRBJ2-7; 8 positions agree with TRBD1. Trimming at V came to 4 bases and at J to 3 bases, leaving 3 bases not matched to a gene. Germline CDR1 reads SGHRS; CDR2 reads YFSETQ. The CDR3 length is 13 residues. The CDR3 DNA follows: TGCGCCAGCAGCACCGGACAGGGCTACGAGCAGTACTTC. Translating gives CASSTGQGYEQYF.

This clone was detected only once. The chain is built from TRBV5-4 and TRBJ2-7; 7 bases fit TRBD1. The V gene end was trimmed by 3 bases and the J gene end by 7 bases; junction bases not matched to a gene: 13. CDR1 is SGHNT, CDR2 YYREEE, per germline (reference sequence). The CDR3 spans 15 residues. The CDR3 DNA reads as TGTGCCAGCAGCTGGGTTGCAGGGGGTATCGGGGAGCAGTACTTC. Encoded protein: CASSWVAGGIGEQYF. The full variable domain, completed using reference TRBV5-4 and TRBJ2-7, is ETGVTQSPTHLIKTRGQQVTLRCSSQSGHNTVSWYQQALGQGPQFIFQYYREEENGRGNFPPRFSGLQFPNYSSELNVNALELDDSALYLCASSWVAGGIGEQYFGPGTRLTVT.

CDR3 in DNA: TGTGCCAGCAGCTTTCTTGGGGGACGCTCCTACGAGCAGTACTTC. Translation gives CASSFLGGRSYEQYF. The chain links TRBV11-1 to TRBJ2-7, with D tentatively TRBD1 or TRBD2 (5 bases each). This CDR3 has 15 residues. The germline V gene encodes CDR1 SGHAT and CDR2 FQDESV (reference sequence). V lost 3 bases, J lost 0 bases, and 12 bases lay in between.

The V gene is TRBV6-5, the J gene TRBJ2-3, with D unclear. Trimming stripped 2 bases from V and 3 bases from J, with 3 bases between. The CDR3 sequence is 12 residues long. Germline-derived CDR1 and CDR2 are MNHEY and SVGAGI. The CDR3 is CASSYGTDTQYF. The CDR3 DNA reads as TGTGCCAGCAGTTACGGGACAGATACGCAGTATTTT.

The J gene is TRBJ1-5, the V gene TRBV11-2, with D perhaps matching TRBD1 (5 bases). The V end lost 2 bases, the J end lost 4 bases, and 6 bases lay between the germline ends. This CDR3 has 13 residues. In germline, CDR1 is SGHAT, CDR2 FQNNGV. CDR3 nucleotides: TGTGCCAGCAGCTTATGGGGGAATCAGCCCCAGCATTTT. It codes for CASSLWGNQPQHF.

The chain recombines TRBV18 with TRBJ1-1, with 9 bases matching TRBD1. The germline CDR1 and CDR2 sequences are KGHSH and LQKENI. V lost 1 base and J lost 2; bases outside the gene matches: 2. This CDR3 is built from 15 residues. The CDR3: CASSPRDRANTEAFF. The DNA for the CDR3 is TGTGCCAGCTCACCACGGGACAGGGCAAACACTGAAGCTTTCTTT.

This chain connects TRBV5-4 to TRBJ1-2; D unclear. There are 15 residues in the CDR3. V was clipped by 4 bases and J by 4 bases, with 17 bases between them. Per germline, CDR1 SGHNT and CDR2 YYREEE (reference sequence). The CDR3 loop reads CASSPGLSQGYGYTF. CDR3 DNA: TGTGCCAGCAGCCCTGGTCTTTCTCAAGGCTATGGCTACACCTTC.

The chain is built from TRBV5-1 and TRBJ2-1; 8 bases are a match to TRBD2. V shed 3 bases, J shed 3 bases, and the junction held 8 bases outside the gene matches. The V gene's germline CDR1 is SGHRS and CDR2 YFSETQ. The length of the CDR3 is 16 residues. Written as DNA, the CDR3 is TGCGCCAGCAGCTCAATGATAGCGGGAAACTACAATGAGCAGTTCTTC. This sequence encodes CASSSMIAGNYNEQFF.

In this sample, this clone turned up once. The V gene is TRBV7-3, the J gene TRBJ2-3, with D unclear. Per the germline V gene, CDR1 is SGHTA and CDR2 is FQGTGA. Trimming cost V 4 bases and J 0 bases, with 11 bases left between them. This CDR3 has 15 residues. CDR3 sequence: CASSSSGSSTDTQYF. The CDR3 region has the DNA TGTGCCAGCAGCTCGTCCGGTTCTAGCACAGATACGCAGTATTTT.

This clone was seen a single time. The rearrangement joins TRBV5-1 to TRBJ2-7; 9 positions agree with TRBD1. The V segment lost 0 bases and the J segment 3 bases; nucleotides outside the gene matches: 7. Germline CDR1 and CDR2: SGHRS and YFSETQ. There are 16 residues in the CDR3. DNA for the CDR3: TGCGCCAGCAGCTTGGCCGGGACAGGGACCTTCTACGAGCAGTACTTC. Its protein product is CASSLAGTGTFYEQYF.

The V gene is TRBV4-2, the J gene TRBJ2-7, with D perhaps TRBD1 (5 bases). The CDR3 has 15 amino acids. Germline lookup yields CDR1 LGHNA and CDR2 YNFKEQ. V lost 1 base and J 2 bases, leaving 12 bases between the germline ends. The CDR3 loop is CASSQGRGSTYEQYF. The CDR3 DNA reads as TGTGCCAGCAGCCAAGGAAGGGGTTCGACCTACGAGCAGTACTTC.

The chain has TRBV19 and TRBJ2-6, with TRBD2 as a possible D gene (5 bases). The V and J ends lost 3 bases and 0 bases respectively, with 12 bases between them. The CDR3 loop spans 17 amino acids. Per the germline V gene, CDR1 is LNHDA and CDR2 is SQIVND (reference sequence). The CDR3 DNA is TGTGCCAGTAGTATGCCCCTAGCTCTCTCTGGGGCCAACGTCCTGACTTTC. Translated: CASSMPLALSGANVLTF.

The chain joins TRBV11-1 to TRBJ1-1; TRBD1 matches at 7 bases. CDR1 and CDR2 (germline): SGHAT, FQDESV (reference sequence). The CDR3 runs 13 residues. Trimming cost V 1 base and J 9 bases; bases outside gene matches: 5. CDR3 DNA: TGTGCCAGCAGCTTAGGGACAGGTGCACAAGCTTTCTTT. It translates to CASSLGTGAQAFF.

This chain joins TRBV13 and TRBJ2-7; D possibly corresponds to TRBD1 (5 bases). Germline loops: CDR1 PRHDT, CDR2 FYEKMQ (reference sequence). The CDR3 loop spans 13 amino acids. Trimming took 2 bases from V and 5 from J, leaving 10 bases between them. CDR3 nucleotide sequence: TGTGCCAGCAGCTTACTGGGGCCCCACGAGCAGTACTTC. Its translation is CASSLLGPHEQYF.

The chain combines TRBV29-1 with TRBJ2-3; TRBD2 aligns across 8 bases. The CDR3 consists of 15 residues. Germline V gene data show CDR1 as SQVTM and CDR2 as ANQGSEA. DNA of the CDR3: TGCACCCGGGGGGCAGCGGGGGCCCTCACAGATACGCAGTATTTT. Residues: CTRGAAGALTDTQYF.

The chain has TRBV5-3 and TRBJ2-3; the D call may be TRBD1 or TRBD2 (5 bases each). TRBV5-3 is treated as an ORF (open reading frame) with a function not yet certain. The CDR3 is made up of 12 amino acids. V was pared by 6 bases and J by 4 bases, with 9 bases between. CDR3 nucleotide sequence: TGTGCCAGAATGGGGGTCGCAGATACGCAGTATTTT. Its protein is CARMGVADTQYF.

The V gene is TRBV4-3, the J gene TRBJ2-7; 15 bases match TRBD2. Germline CDR1 and CDR2: LGHNA and YSLEER. V gave up 3 bases and J gave up 3 bases; unmatched junction bases: 0. The CDR3 covers 15 residues. CDR3 DNA sequence: TGCGCCAGCAGCCAGGGACTAGCGGGAGGCTACGAGCAGTACTTC. Its translation: CASSQGLAGGYEQYF.

The V gene is TRBV29-1, the J gene TRBJ2-7; D is ambiguous. This CDR3 is 13 amino acids long. V gave up 4 bases and J gave up 3 bases, with 13 bases separating them. Germline CDR1 is SQVTM and CDR2 is ANQGSEA. Written as DNA, the CDR3 is TGCAGCGTTGGTGGGATTGGGGACTACGAGCAGTACTTC. Amino acids: CSVGGIGDYEQYF.

V and J are TRBV29-1 and TRBJ1-1; D gene unclear. The germline V and J ends were trimmed by 6 bases and 0 bases, with 5 bases remaining between them. CDR3 size: 11 residues. CDR1 is SQVTM, CDR2 ANQGSEA, per germline. The CDR3 sequence: CSVGLNTEAFF. The CDR3 DNA reads as TGCAGCGTAGGGTTGAACACTGAAGCTTTCTTT.

The chain links TRBV6-5 to TRBJ1-2; no reliable D call. CDR3 length: 12 residues. Between the trimmed V and J ends, which lost 2 bases and 0 bases, there was a span of 1 base. Germline V gene sequence: CDR1 MNHEY, CDR2 SVGAGI. CDR3 residues: CASSYTNYGYTF. Here the CDR3 DNA reads TGTGCCAGCAGTTACACTAACTATGGCTACACCTTC.